This T cell receptor (beta chain) was profiled in a study of glioma-infiltrating T cells. The ends lost 7 bases at V and 4 bases at J; junction bases unmatched: 4. Germline loops: CDR1 MNHNS, CDR2 SASEGT. The length of the CDR3 is 13 residues. Broader study findings: Tissue-blood divergence was below expectation in non-neoplastic patients, above in gliomas. Only very few CDR3 sequences appeared in both tissue and blood.

This clonotype was observed at least ten times. Its matching antigen is unknown. The iRepertoire nested amplicon-rescue multiplex PCR amplified TCR alpha and beta CDR3s from RNA. Tissue mRNA or PBMC total RNA, roughly 85-450 ng, went into one-step reverse transcription and amplification. TCRdb passed the multiplex PCR reads through MiXCR, listing each CDR3 protein once. Counted here are about 130,000 distinct CDR3 sequences, more than 20% occurring once; the ten biggest clones make up 27%. This clonotype was sampled from a human donor with low-grade glioma or glioblastoma, undergoing nonglioma brain surgery, or in good health (not recorded which). Sequencing was performed on glioma tissue, nonneoplastic brain tissue, or PBMCs (not recorded which). The chain uses TRBV6-1 and TRBJ1-2, with TRBD1 matching over 9 bases. CDR3 nucleotide sequence: TGTGCCAGCACTAAACAGGGGGCCTATGGCTACACCTTC. Encoded protein: CASTKQGAYGYTF.